A selection of T cell receptor beta chains follows, all from one sample in a study of regulatory T cells in long-lasting Graves disease. One entry per CDR3 protein results from TCRdb running MiXCR on the multiplex PCR reads. This sample has 400,000 to 450,000 distinct CDR3 sequences, with about 15% found just once. The data were also submitted as part of a second study, on T cells in Graves' hyperthyroidism and ophthalmopathy.

Source: peripheral blood mononuclear cells (PBMCs), taken at new diagnosis, from a patient treated with antithyroid drugs. The receptors shown here come from a woman aged 30 to 39 with Graves disease. Both conserved end residues are part of each CDR3. A D gene is named only where the DNA matches it firmly. Size is stated for part of the rows, as once, few or many counts, or as a class when the clone is expanded.

d_call	j_call	v_call	clone_size	cdr3_nt	cdr3_aa
.	TRBJ2-5	TRBV11-2	many	TGTGCCAGCAGCTTGGGTGCGGGGATCCAAGAGACCCAGTACTTC	CASSLGAGIQETQYF
.	TRBJ2-5	TRBV10-1	many	TGCGCCAGCCAACCAGGATTTGGGGAGACCCAGTACTTC	CASQPGFGETQYF
.	TRBJ2-1	TRBV29-1	many	TGCAGCGTTGAAGATCAACGGGGGACCGGCAGCTTCAATGAGCAGTTCTTC	CSVEDQRGTGSFNEQFF
.	TRBJ2-7	TRBV28	many	TGTGCCAGCAGTTTATGGGACAGTTTTCACTACGAGCAGTACTTC	CASSLWDSFHYEQYF
.	TRBJ2-2	TRBV7-3	.	TGTGCCAGCAGCACGGGATCGAACACCGGGGAGCTGTTTTTT	CASSTGSNTGELFF
.	TRBJ1-2	TRBV5-6	.	TGTGCCAGCAGTTCTACAGGTTTTAACTATGGCTACACCTTC	CASSSTGFNYGYTF
.	TRBJ1-1	TRBV20-1	many	TGCAGTGCCTCCGTGATGGGGTTGGACACTGAAGCTTTCTTT	CSASVMGLDTEAFF
.	TRBJ1-5	TRBV19	.	TGTGCCAGTAGTATAGATGGGACCGCCGTCGGGCCCCAGCATTTT	CASSIDGTAVGPQHF
TRBD2	TRBJ2-7	TRBV6-2/TRBV6-3	many	TGTGCCAGCAGTACCGGGACTAGCGGCCTCGAGCAGTACTTC	CASSTGTSGLEQYF
TRBD2	TRBJ2-3	TRBV5-6	many	TGTGCCAGCAGCCCCCTCTTGGCTAGCGGGGAGACAGATACGCAGTATTTT	CASSPLLASGETDTQYF
TRBD2	TRBJ2-3	TRBV13	many	TGTGCCAGCAGCTTACCCTACAGACTAGCGGGAGAGGGGGATACGCAGTATTTT	CASSLPYRLAGEGDTQYF
TRBD2	TRBJ2-1	TRBV28	many	TGTGCCAGCAGTTTCCCGGGACTAGCGGGTGAGCAGTTCTTC	CASSFPGLAGEQFF
.	TRBJ1-1	TRBV30	many	TGTGCCTGGAGTGCCAGGGTGGACACTGAAGCTTTCTTT	CAWSARVDTEAFF
TRBD1	TRBJ1-5	TRBV28	many	TGTGCCAGCAGTTACAGGGGCCCTGGTTTTCAGCCCCAGCATTTT	CASSYRGPGFQPQHF
.	TRBJ1-2	TRBV19	many	TGTGCCAGTAGCCGGACTCCCGACGGCTATGGCTACACCTTC	CASSRTPDGYGYTF
TRBD2	TRBJ2-7	TRBV19	many	TGTGCCAGCCGACTAGCGGGAGGAAACGAGCAGTACTTC	CASRLAGGNEQYF
.	TRBJ2-7	TRBV5-1	many	TGCGCCAGCAGCTTGGGGACTCCCTACGAGCAGTACTTC	CASSLGTPYEQYF
.	TRBJ1-1	TRBV30	many	TGTGCCTGGAGTGTAGCCCGGGACACTGAAGCTTTCTTT	CAWSVARDTEAFF
.	TRBJ1-3	TRBV5-1	few	TGCGCCAGCAGCTTGGATACGGGCCGGTGGGGAAACACCATATATTTT	CASSLDTGRWGNTIYF
.	TRBJ1-2	TRBV29-1	few	TGCAGCGTTGATAATGGCTACACCTTC	CSVDNGYTF
.	TRBJ2-1	TRBV19	.	TGTGCCAGTAGTATGGAACTGGTTTCCTACGAGCAGTTCTTC	CASSMELVSYEQFF
.	TRBJ2-7	TRBV6-1	many	TGTGCCAGCAGTGTTCTGCGGGGCCCCACCTCCGAGCAGTACTTC	CASSVLRGPTSEQYF
TRBD2	TRBJ2-5	TRBV24-1	.	TGTGCCACCAGTGATTTGGGGACTAGCGGCGGGGAGACCCAGTACTTC	CATSDLGTSGGETQYF
.	TRBJ1-1	TRBV29-1	many	TGCAGCGTTGGTCGGGGGGCTTACACTGAAGCTTTCTTT	CSVGRGAYTEAFF
.	TRBJ1-1	TRBV29-1	.	TGCAGCGTTTCTGCGCGGGGCGCGACTGAAGCTTTCTTT	CSVSARGATEAFF
.	TRBJ2-3	TRBV24-1	many	TGTGCCACCAGTGAAGCAATTACGCAGTATTTT	CATSEAITQYF
TRBD2	TRBJ2-2	TRBV6-6	many	TGTGCCAGCAGTTACTCGTCTGCGGGAGGGTTAACCGGGGAGCTGTTTTTT	CASSYSSAGGLTGELFF
.	TRBJ2-3	TRBV24-1	many	TGTGCCACCAGTGAATACCGGGAATACGCTCAAACGGCAGATACGCAGTATTTT	CATSEYREYAQTADTQYF
TRBD2	TRBJ2-4	TRBV7-3	.	TGTGCCAGCAGCGAAAGAGCGGGGGCTCTGGACAAAAACATTCAGTACTTC	CASSERAGALDKNIQYF
.	TRBJ1-1	TRBV6-1	many	TGTGCCAGCAGAGCTGCGGGGGCGCAGAGAATGAACACTGAAGCTTTCTTT	CASRAAGAQRMNTEAFF
TRBD2	TRBJ2-4	TRBV9	.	TGTGCCAGCAGCCCTCACCGGGAGGACATTCAGTACTTC	CASSPHREDIQYF
.	TRBJ1-1	TRBV2	many	TGTGCCAGCAGTGAACAGGCAGGGAGAGCGGCGGCTTTCTTT	CASSEQAGRAAAFF
.	TRBJ2-7	TRBV20-1	few	TGCAGTGCTAGAGACAGAGTCCGACCCTACGAGCAGTACTTC	CSARDRVRPYEQYF
TRBD1	TRBJ2-7	TRBV7-8	.	TGTGCCAGCAGCTCTTACGACAGGGGGAACTACGAGCAGTACTTC	CASSSYDRGNYEQYF
TRBD1	TRBJ1-1	TRBV20-1	many	TGCAGTGGGGACAGGGGGGTTACTGAAGCTTTCTTT	CSGDRGVTEAFF
.	TRBJ2-7	TRBV3-1	many	TGTGCCAGCAGCCCCCCGGGGAAGCGGAAGTACTTC	CASSPPGKRKYF
.	TRBJ1-1	TRBV18	many	TGTGCCAGCTCACCACAACTACCGTTGAACACTGAAGCTTTCTTT	CASSPQLPLNTEAFF
TRBD1	TRBJ1-2	TRBV20-1	.	TGCAGTGCTAGAGGAAGGGACAGCTATGGCTACACCTTC	CSARGRDSYGYTF
TRBD1	TRBJ2-6	TRBV27	.	TGTGCCAGCAGTCTACAGGGGGCGCTTGGGGCCAACGTCCTGACTTTC	CASSLQGALGANVLTF
.	TRBJ2-7	TRBV16	many	TGTGCCAGCAGCCACAAGGGTTACAGCGTCTCCTACGAGCAGTACTTC	CASSHKGYSVSYEQYF
.	TRBJ1-4	TRBV10-2	few	TGCGCCAGCAGTGACCCCGGGACAAGAAATGAAAAACTGTTTTTT	CASSDPGTRNEKLFF
.	TRBJ2-2	TRBV3-1	.	TGTGTCAGCAGCCAAGGACGTAGCAGAGCCGGGGAGCTGTTTTTT	CVSSQGRSRAGELFF
TRBD1	TRBJ2-5	TRBV24-1	many	TGTGCCACCAGTGATTACCCCCGGACAGGCCAAGCAGAGACCCAGTACTTC	CATSDYPRTGQAETQYF
.	TRBJ2-1	TRBV5-1	many	TGCGCCAGCAGCTTGGAAGGGGCTGAGCAGTTCTTC	CASSLEGAEQFF
.	TRBJ2-7	TRBV6-5	few	TGTGCCAGCAGTTTTACGGACCAGTCTTACGAGCAGTACTTC	CASSFTDQSYEQYF
.	TRBJ1-1	TRBV30	many	TGTGCCTGGAGTGTGCAGGGGAGTGGTGAAGCTTTCTTT	CAWSVQGSGEAFF
.	TRBJ2-7	TRBV5-4	many	TGTGCCAGCAGCTACGAGAAGGGGAGCTCCTACGAGCAGTACTTC	CASSYEKGSSYEQYF
TRBD2	TRBJ2-1	TRBV20-1	many	TGCAGCCGTACGGGCGCGGGAGGGCCACAGGAGCAGTTCTTC	CSRTGAGGPQEQFF
.	TRBJ1-5	TRBV28	many	TGTGCCAGCAGTTCCCTAACGACAGTCAATAGCAATCAGCCCCAGCATTTT	CASSSLTTVNSNQPQHF